These 10 T cell receptor beta chains were sequenced from one sample in a study of blood T cell repertoires in COVID-19. Profiling relied on immunoSEQ multiplex PCR, and the TCRdb table lists in-frame clones only, not all of them. The table lists about 36,000 clones, about nine tenths of them singletons. Sequencing was performed on peripheral blood. These receptors came from a man in his 60s with acute or convalescent COVID-19.

The J gene is TRBJ1-1, the V gene TRBV19; D possibly corresponds to TRBD1 (6 bases). Germline V gives CDR1 LNHDA, CDR2 SQIVND (reference sequence). The V gene lost 4 bases and the J gene lost 8 bases, with 17 bases spanning the gap. The CDR3 is 14 amino acids. CDR3 loop: CASSSGGPPTEAFF. The CDR3 DNA reads as TGTGCCAGTAGTAGCGGGGGGCCACCCACAGAAGCTTTCTTT.

The chain is built from TRBV6-5 and TRBJ2-7, with D possibly TRBD2 on 6 matching bases. CDR3 length: 13 amino acids. The V end was cut by 6 bases, the J end by 1 base, with 10 bases between. Looked up from germline, CDR1 is MNHEY and CDR2 is SVGAGI. DNA of the CDR3: TGTGCCAGCAGCCGGGGACTTTCCTACGAGCAGTACGTC. Translation gives CASSRGLSYEQYV.

This rearrangement joins TRBV7-6 to TRBJ2-5; 14 bases line up with TRBD2. The CDR3 extends over 17 amino acids. The V gene's germline CDR1 is SGHVS and CDR2 FNYEAQ. V shed 3 bases, J shed 5 bases, and the junction held 8 bases outside the gene matches. CDR3 DNA sequence: TGTGCCAGCAGCTTGGGACTAGCGGGAGAGGTTGGGGAGACCCAGTACTTC. Protein product: CASSLGLAGEVGETQYF.

The V call is TRBV19, the J call TRBJ1-4; D not resolved. There are 16 residues in the CDR3. The V gene's germline CDR1 is LNHDA and CDR2 SQIVND (reference sequence). Trimming cost V 0 bases and J 8 bases, with 16 bases left between them. CDR3 DNA: TGTGCCAGTAGTATAGATCTTGGTCCCGGGGAAGAAAAACTGTTTTTT. It is translated as CASSIDLGPGEEKLFF.

The chain combines TRBV11-3 with TRBJ2-1; the match to TRBD2 covers 9 bases. V lost 4 bases and J lost 6; bases outside the gene matches: 7. CDR3 size: 15 residues. Per the germline V gene, CDR1 is SGHNT and CDR2 is YENEEA. CDR3 residues: CASSSRGTSPNEQFF. The DNA for the CDR3 is TGTGCCAGCAGCTCTCGGGGGACTAGCCCCAATGAGCAGTTCTTC.

The rearrangement links TRBV7-2 to TRBJ1-1; D is ambiguous. The CDR3 runs to 18 residues. Looked up from germline, CDR1 is SGHTA and CDR2 is FQGNSA. Deletions cut 0 bases from V and 4 bases from J, with 21 bases between. The CDR3 nucleotides are TGTGCCAGCAGCTTAGCGCGGGGAGGAAGGTCTGGGTTCACTGAAGCTTTCTTT. Protein sequence: CASSLARGGRSGFTEAFF.

The CDR3 loop reads CASSFGLAVDTQYF. The CDR3 nucleotides read TGTGCCAGCAGTTTCGGACTAGCTGTAGATACGCAGTATTTT. V is TRBV27 and J is TRBJ2-3; 8 bases are a match to TRBD2. Unmatched junction bases numbered 4, after V lost 3 bases and J lost 5 bases. This CDR3 is 14 amino acids long. Germline V gives CDR1 MNHEY, CDR2 SMNVEV (reference sequence).

The V call is TRBV28, the J call TRBJ1-5, with D unresolved. This CDR3 has 18 amino acids. In germline, CDR1 is MDHEN, CDR2 SYDVKM. V dropped 5 bases and J dropped 0 bases, with 20 bases sitting between them. The CDR3 region is CASSRGQPWVYSNQPQHF. CDR3 nucleotide sequence: TGTGCCAGCAGTCGAGGGCAGCCGTGGGTCTATAGCAATCAGCCCCAGCATTTT.

The rearrangement links TRBV3-1 (or the pseudogene TRBV3-2) to TRBJ2-7, with TRBD1 matching over 11 bases. This CDR3 comprises 15 residues. Germline lookup yields CDR1 LGHDT and CDR2 YNNKEL (reference sequence). J was trimmed by 2 bases and V by 1 base; bases with no gene match: 1. The CDR3 region is CASSQADRGPYEQYF. The CDR3 coding sequence is TGTGCCAGCAGCCAAGCGGACAGGGGGCCCTACGAGCAGTACTTC.

This clone was observed a few times. The V call is TRBV2, the J call TRBJ1-6; the D gene is possibly TRBD1 (6 bases). The CDR3 totals 14 residues. Germline CDR1 is SNHLY and CDR2 is FYNNEI. With 6 bases removed from V and 13 bases from J, the gap between germline ends came to 19 bases. In DNA form, the CDR3 reads TGTGCCAGCAGCACGGACAGAACATCGACCCCCCTCCACTTT. Protein product: CASSTDRTSTPLHF.